One sample yielded the 8 T cell receptor beta chains listed below, sequenced in a study of T cells after yellow fever vaccination. TCRdb itself ran the 5' RACE reads through MiXCR, one entry per CDR3 protein. The table has approximately 340,000 distinct CDR3 sequences, approximately 9% seen once. The sequencing used PBMCs, collected on the day of the first yellow fever vaccination. All receptors come from a man younger than 35 who received the YFV17D yellow fever vaccine.

A word on this clonotype: This could be a read error, since a much larger clone is one nucleotide away. This chain connects TRBV29-1 to TRBJ2-5, with D perhaps matching TRBD2 (6 bases). Germline V CDR1 and CDR2: SQVTM, ANQGSEA. The CDR3 runs 15 residues. The CDR3, as DNA: TGCATCGTTACCCCGGGAGAGGGTGGGATCGAGACCCAGTACTTC. Residues: CIVTPGEGGIETQYF.

This clonotype was counted many times. V is TRBV5-1 and J is TRBJ2-7; tentative D call: TRBD2 (8 bases). From germline, CDR1 is SGHRS and CDR2 YFSETQ. The germline V and J ends were trimmed by 5 bases and 3 bases, with 18 bases remaining between them. The length of the CDR3 is 15 residues. CDR3 DNA: TGCGCCAGCAGACGTATCGGGGGGGACAGCTACGAGCAGTACTTC. This codes for CASRRIGGDSYEQYF.

V is TRBV5-1 and J is TRBJ2-3; 8 nucleotides match TRBD1. The CDR3 spans 17 residues. Germline assignment: CDR1 SGHRS and CDR2 YFSETQ. Trimming took 3 bases from V and 2 from J; bases not matched to a gene: 11. Written as DNA, the CDR3 is TGCGCCAGCAGCTCCGGACCGGGACAGGAGTACACAGATACGCAGTATTTT. Protein product: CASSSGPGQEYTDTQYF.

The chain recombines TRBV5-1 with TRBJ1-3; D gene uncertain. Germline CDR1 reads SGHRS; CDR2 reads YFSETQ. CDR3 length: 14 residues. The V gene lost 2 bases and the J gene lost 0 bases, with 6 bases spanning the gap. The CDR3 DNA sequence: TGCGCCAGCAGCTTCCAGAGCTCTGGAAACACCATATATTTT. It specifies CASSFQSSGNTIYF.

V and J are TRBV20-1 and TRBJ2-1, with TRBD2 matching 8 bases. V trimming: 5 bases; J trimming: 5 bases; junction bases outside the gene matches: 8. The CDR3 is made up of 14 amino acids. The V gene's germline CDR1 is DFQATT and CDR2 SNEGSKA (reference sequence). The CDR3 coding sequence is TGCAGTGCTGGCCGGCGGGGGGTCCACAATGAGCAGTTCTTC. This codes for CSAGRRGVHNEQFF.

V and J are TRBV20-1 and TRBJ2-7; D uncertain. The germline V and J ends were trimmed by 0 bases and 4 bases, with 10 bases remaining between them. Germline V gene data show CDR1 as DFQATT and CDR2 as SNEGSKA (reference sequence). The CDR3 is 13 residues long. Here the CDR3 reads CSARDGRDYEQYF. Written as DNA, the CDR3 is TGCAGTGCTAGAGATGGCAGAGATTACGAGCAGTACTTC.

This clonotype was seen at least ten times. The rearrangement links TRBV4-1 to TRBJ1-1; TRBD1 might be the D (6 bases). Looked up from germline, CDR1 is MGHRA and CDR2 is YSYEKL. The CDR3 is 16 residues long. Trimming took 4 bases from V and 3 from J, leaving 18 bases between them. In DNA, the CDR3 is TGCGCCAGCAGCCCCCAGGCTTACGGGGGGCACACTGAAGCTTTCTTT. Protein sequence: CASSPQAYGGHTEAFF.

This clonotype has more than one count but fewer than ten. The chain is built from TRBV6-5 and TRBJ2-7; possible D gene TRBD2, 7 bases. V was trimmed by 0 bases and J by 3 bases, leaving 12 bases between them. The CDR3 is made up of 15 amino acids. Germline CDR1 reads MNHEY; CDR2 reads SVGAGI. The CDR3 reads CASSYSTGGSYEQYF. In DNA form, the CDR3 reads TGTGCCAGCAGTTACTCGACGGGGGGCAGCTACGAGCAGTACTTC.